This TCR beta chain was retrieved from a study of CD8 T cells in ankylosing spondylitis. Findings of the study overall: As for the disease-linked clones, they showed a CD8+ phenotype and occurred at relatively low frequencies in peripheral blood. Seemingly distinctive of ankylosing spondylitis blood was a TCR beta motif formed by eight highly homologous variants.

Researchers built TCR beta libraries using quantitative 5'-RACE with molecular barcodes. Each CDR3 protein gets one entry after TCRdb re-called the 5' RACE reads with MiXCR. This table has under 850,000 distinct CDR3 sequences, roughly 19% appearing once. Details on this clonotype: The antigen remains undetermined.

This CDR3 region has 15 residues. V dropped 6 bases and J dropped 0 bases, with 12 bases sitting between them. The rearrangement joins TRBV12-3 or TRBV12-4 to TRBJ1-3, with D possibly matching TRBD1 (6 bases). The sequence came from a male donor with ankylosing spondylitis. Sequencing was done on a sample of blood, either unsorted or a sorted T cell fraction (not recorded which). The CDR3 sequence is CASSSDRSSGNTIYF. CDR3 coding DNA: TGTGCCAGCAGCTCAGACAGGAGCTCTGGAAACACCATATATTTT.